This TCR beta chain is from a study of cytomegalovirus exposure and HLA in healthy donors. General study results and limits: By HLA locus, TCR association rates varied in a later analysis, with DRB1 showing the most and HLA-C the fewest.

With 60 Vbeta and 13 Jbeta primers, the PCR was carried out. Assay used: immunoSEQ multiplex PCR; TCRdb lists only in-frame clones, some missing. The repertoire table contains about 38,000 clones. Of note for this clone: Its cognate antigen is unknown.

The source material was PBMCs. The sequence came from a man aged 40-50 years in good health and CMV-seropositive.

CDR3 amino acids: CASSPRQTDTQYF. The CDR3 coding sequence is TGTGCCAGCTCACCACGACAGACAGATACGCAGTATTTT. The genes are TRBV18 and TRBJ2-3, with D possibly being TRBD1 (5 bases). This CDR3 comprises 13 residues. Germline values: CDR1 KGHSH, CDR2 LQKENI. V was clipped by 1 base and J by 3 bases, with 5 bases between them.